Listed below are T cell receptor beta chains from one sample, sequenced in a study of T cell repertoires in cytomegalovirus infection. TCRdb fed the reads into MiXCR, producing one record per CDR3 protein. The repertoire holds more than 150,000 distinct CDR3 sequences, with roughly 15% as singletons. Sequencing was done on a sample of CD8+ T cells from PBMCs. The receptors come from a human donor in good health (CMV status not recorded). Some clones in this sample may be carry-over from other donors' samples. CDR3s include the opening cysteine and the closing phenylalanine or tryptophan. The D gene is left open where the match is weak. Not every row has a clone size; where given, it reads once, few, many or a size class.

D,V,J,size,CDR3,DNA
NA,TRBV7-8,TRBJ2-5,many,CASSLGTGRETQYF,TGTGCCAGCAGCCTCGGAACGGGGCGAGAGACCCAGTACTTC
NA,TRBV14,TRBJ1-2,few,CASSQESGSGGYTF,TGTGCCAGCAGCCAAGAATCAGGGAGTGGTGGCTACACCTTC
NA,TRBV11-2,TRBJ1-4,few,CASSPVVIPNEKLFF,TGTGCCAGCAGCCCCGTGGTGATACCCAATGAAAAACTGTTTTTT
NA,TRBV7-9,TRBJ2-1,NA,CASSQLVDNEQFF,TGTGCCAGCAGCCAGCTTGTAGACAATGAGCAGTTCTTC
NA,TRBV7-9,TRBJ2-1,many,CASSLDNEQFF,TGTGCCAGCAGCCTCGACAATGAGCAGTTCTTC
TRBD1,TRBV7-2,TRBJ1-2,NA,CASSQGQTYGYTF,TGTGCCAGCAGCCAGGGACAGACCTATGGCTACACCTTC
TRBD1,TRBV27,TRBJ1-1,NA,CASSPIQGAWTEAFF,TGTGCCAGCAGTCCTATACAGGGGGCCTGGACTGAAGCTTTCTTT
NA,TRBV15,TRBJ1-5,few,CATSRLLDQPQHF,TGTGCCACCAGCCGCCTCCTAGATCAGCCCCAGCATTTT
TRBD1,TRBV6-5,TRBJ1-1,NA,CASSYSTGVVTEAFF,TGTGCCAGCAGTTACTCGACAGGGGTGGTCACTGAAGCTTTCTTT
TRBD2,TRBV20-1,TRBJ2-3,few,CSARPGTSGRTDTQYF,TGCAGTGCTAGACCGGGGACTAGCGGGAGGACAGATACGCAGTATTTT
TRBD1,TRBV7-2,TRBJ2-5,NA,CASSPHPDRAGKTQYF,TGTGCCAGCAGCCCCCACCCGGACAGGGCCGGGAAGACCCAGTACTTC
TRBD1,TRBV2,TRBJ1-1,NA,CASTLTGLGTEDFF,TGTGCCAGCACCCTGACAGGGCTAGGGACTGAAGATTTCTTT
NA,TRBV19,TRBJ2-1,NA,CASSIGLGINEQFF,TGTGCCAGTAGTATCGGTCTGGGTATAAATGAGCAGTTCTTC
NA,TRBV28,TRBJ2-1,few,CASSLLPQDNEQFF,TGTGCCAGCAGTTTATTACCTCAAGATAATGAGCAGTTCTTC
TRBD2,TRBV11-1,TRBJ2-1,few,CASRSGRELGNEQFF,TGTGCCAGCCGTAGCGGGAGGGAACTCGGGAATGAGCAGTTCTTC
NA,TRBV7-2,TRBJ2-3,NA,CASSTPPGQYF,TGTGCCAGCAGCACCCCCCCCGGGCAGTATTTT
NA,TRBV29-1,TRBJ1-2,NA,CSVEGMRVQRSGGYTF,TGCAGCGTTGAAGGAATGAGGGTTCAGAGGAGCGGTGGCTACACCTTC
NA,TRBV11-2,TRBJ2-2,NA,CATLARARANTGELFF,TGTGCCACCCTCGCCAGGGCCAGGGCGAACACCGGGGAGCTGTTTTTT
NA,TRBV7-9,TRBJ1-1,NA,CASSFRADTEAFF,TGTGCCAGCAGCTTTAGGGCTGACACTGAAGCTTTCTTT
NA,TRBV19,TRBJ2-2,few,CASIKAAGYTGELFF,TGTGCCAGTATTAAGGCCGCAGGATACACCGGGGAGCTGTTTTTT
NA,TRBV6-2/TRBV6-3,TRBJ2-2,once,CATTRPQDTGELFF,TGTGCCACCACTAGGCCCCAGGACACCGGGGAGCTGTTTTTT
NA,TRBV28,TRBJ2-1,few,CASSPAGQVEQFF,TGTGCCAGCAGTCCAGCGGGACAGGTTGAGCAGTTCTTC
NA,TRBV4-3,TRBJ1-5,NA,CASSHDSSRGQPQHF,TGCGCCAGCAGCCACGACAGTTCTCGGGGTCAGCCCCAGCATTTT
NA,TRBV7-8,TRBJ1-5,NA,CASSLDRESGSADQPQHF,TGTGCCAGCAGCTTAGACAGGGAGTCGGGGAGCGCCGATCAGCCCCAGCATTTT
NA,TRBV11-2,TRBJ2-2,few,CASSPGGLSGELFF,TGTGCCAGCAGCCCTGGAGGGCTTTCCGGGGAGCTGTTTTTT
NA,TRBV7-9,TRBJ1-1,few,CASSPVGENTEAFF,TGTGCCAGCAGCCCCGTGGGGGAGAACACTGAAGCTTTCTTT
TRBD1,TRBV5-5,TRBJ2-5,few,CASSTDRGGETQYF,TGTGCCAGCAGCACGGACAGGGGGGGAGAGACCCAGTACTTC
TRBD2,TRBV11-3,TRBJ2-1,few,CASSSGLLGEQFF,TGTGCCAGCAGCTCGGGACTATTGGGTGAGCAGTTCTTC